A selection of T cell receptor beta chains follows, all from one sample in a study of CD4 T cells in relation to SARS-CoV-2 and coronaviruses. Using immunoSEQ multiplex PCR, the repertoire was profiled, and TCRdb retains in-frame clones only, with some absent. The sample lists just under 20,000 clones, more than 65% occurring once. Which antigens these TCRs recognize remains unknown. Specimen: CD4+ T cells from PBMCs, cultured in vitro. These receptors all stem from a human donor in good health. Each CDR3 is given with its conserved first and last residue. A D gene is named only where the DNA matches it firmly.

CDR3	V	D	J
CASSGLGTVEAFF	TRBV5-1	TRBD1	TRBJ1-1
CASSAPWESYNEQFF	TRBV19	-	TRBJ2-1
CASSTGLAADEQFF	TRBV7-9	-	TRBJ2-1
CASSMGAHNYGYTF	TRBV19	-	TRBJ1-2
CASSYSRSVVTGELFF	TRBV6-5	-	TRBJ2-2
CASSLTGGVSEQFF	TRBV7-2	-	TRBJ2-1
CASSKESGGTDTQYF	TRBV19	-	TRBJ2-3
CASSSQGGYGTQYF	TRBV7-2	-	TRBJ2-5
CASSRLAGDYGYTF	TRBV3-1/TRBV3-2	-	TRBJ1-2
CASSLGQGLYEQYF	TRBV13	-	TRBJ2-7
CASSMTENYGYTF	TRBV2	-	TRBJ1-2
CASSLERIREQYF	TRBV5-1	-	TRBJ2-7
CASSSGQGLNYGYTF	TRBV5-6	TRBD1	TRBJ1-2
CASSQDPSGTLDEEKLFF	TRBV4-3	-	TRBJ1-4
CASSIERQGPSDTQYF	TRBV21-1	-	TRBJ2-3
CASSSSRGRSYNEQFF	TRBV11-1	-	TRBJ2-1
CASATGGPTYEQYF	TRBV28	-	TRBJ2-7
CASSPTPGEGYTF	TRBV7-9	-	TRBJ1-2
CASSPQGSGAGNTIYF	TRBV7-2	-	TRBJ1-3
CASSESYGDTGGGYTF	TRBV6-1	-	TRBJ1-2
CASRLAGRNEQFF	TRBV12-2	-	TRBJ2-1
CATGPEGGGEQFF	TRBV7-2	-	TRBJ2-1
CASRESGTGGYNEQFF	TRBV19	TRBD1	TRBJ2-1
CASSLTGENTEAFF	TRBV5-1	-	TRBJ1-1
CASSSRGGRDQPQHF	TRBV27	-	TRBJ1-5
CAVLVIYEQFF	TRBV19	-	TRBJ2-1
CASSPGEGNEQYF	TRBV19	-	TRBJ2-7
CASSVRGTDNTGELFF	TRBV9	-	TRBJ2-2
CASSPTGNTEAFF	TRBV7-3	-	TRBJ1-1
CASSVKGARIVYGYTF	TRBV10-1	-	TRBJ1-2
CASSSNPLGVSEAFF	TRBV7-2	-	TRBJ1-1
CATAGGRNEQYF	TRBV6-5	TRBD1	TRBJ2-7
CASSRGTSGGAGGELFF	TRBV4-3	TRBD2	TRBJ2-2
CASSPRRLAGDTDTQYF	TRBV14	TRBD2	TRBJ2-3
CASSLGGSVTQYF	TRBV28	-	TRBJ2-5
CASSESVQGVFGYTF	TRBV6-1	-	TRBJ1-2
CASSAGTRNTIYF	TRBV3-1/TRBV3-2	-	TRBJ1-3
CASNWTPGSPLHF	TRBV6-5	-	TRBJ1-6
CASTTPRRVYEQYF	TRBV6-5	-	TRBJ2-7
CASTDTGELFF	TRBV7-9	-	TRBJ2-2
CASNPGARRTDTQYF	TRBV5-4	-	TRBJ2-3
CASSPRIGGAADTQYF	TRBV18	TRBD2	TRBJ2-3
CASSGGARGDTEAFF	TRBV5-5	-	TRBJ1-1
CASSYGDTQYF	TRBV6-5	-	TRBJ2-3
CSALGAPGQGAGGYTF	TRBV29-1	TRBD1	TRBJ1-2
CASSPVGTYNTEAFF	TRBV7-8	-	TRBJ1-1
CAAQTPSGGAEQFF	TRBV10-3	TRBD2	TRBJ2-1
CASSRPRTGEKLFF	TRBV6-2/TRBV6-3	-	TRBJ1-4